The 22 T cell receptor beta chains below come from one sample, sequenced in a study of cytomegalovirus exposure and HLA in healthy donors. Data came from immunoSEQ multiplex PCR; TCRdb stores just in-frame clones and leaves some out. There are roughly 90,000 clones in the sample; approximately 93% occur only once, and approximately 1% lies in the top ten. Sequences were obtained from PBMCs. The receptors shown here come from a young woman in good health and CMV-seropositive.

This clone was recorded once. The V call is TRBV4-2, the J call TRBJ2-1; D is ambiguous. V gave up 1 base and J gave up 5 bases, with 9 bases separating them. The CDR3 runs to 14 residues. CDR1 LGHNA and CDR2 YNFKEQ come from the germline V gene. CDR3 in DNA: TGTGCCAGCAGCCAAGTTGTCCCAGACAATGAGCAGTTCTTC. Translated, it gives CASSQVVPDNEQFF.

This clone has a single count. The chain recombines TRBV5-8 with TRBJ1-1, with a tentative D call TRBD1 (6 bases). Germline CDR1 is SGHTS and CDR2 is YDEGEE. Trimming removed 3 bases at V and 2 bases at J, with 11 bases between. The length of the CDR3 is 14 residues. The CDR3 spells CASSSRGFNTEAFF. CDR3 sequence (DNA): TGTGCCAGCAGCTCAAGGGGGTTTAACACTGAAGCTTTCTTT.

The chain combines TRBV2 with TRBJ2-5; 7 nucleotides agree with TRBD1. The germline CDR1 and CDR2 sequences are SNHLY and FYNNEI. Trimming took 6 bases from V and 4 from J; bases not matched to a gene: 8. The CDR3 has 14 amino acids. This CDR3 reads CASSRQGSRETQYF. In nucleotides, the CDR3 is TGTGCCAGCAGCCGACAGGGCTCGAGAGAGACCCAGTACTTC.

V and J are TRBV4-3 and TRBJ2-1; tentatively, D is TRBD2 (6 bases). The V gene lost 0 bases and the J gene lost 7 bases, with 13 bases spanning the gap. The CDR3 runs 15 residues. The germline V gene has CDR1 LGHNA and CDR2 YSLEER. CDR3 in amino acids: CASSQDGSGGNEQFF. In DNA form, the CDR3 reads TGCGCCAGCAGCCAAGATGGTAGCGGAGGGAATGAGCAGTTCTTC.

This sequence joins TRBV27 and TRBJ1-1; 8 bases align to TRBD1. The germline V gene has CDR1 MNHEY and CDR2 SMNVEV (reference sequence). The CDR3 has 14 residues. After removal of 2 bases from V and 3 bases from J, the junction contained 2 bases not matched to a gene. The DNA for the CDR3 is TGTGCCAGCAGTTTACAGGGGGCGTACACTGAAGCTTTCTTT. Translation: CASSLQGAYTEAFF.

The rearrangement uses TRBV28 and TRBJ2-3, with D perhaps matching TRBD2 (6 bases). The germline V gene encodes CDR1 MDHEN and CDR2 SYDVKM. The CDR3 spans 14 residues. The germline V and J ends were trimmed by 6 bases and 6 bases, with 16 bases remaining between them. The CDR3 nucleotides read TGTGCCAGCAGACACTGGAGGGGCGCGGATACGCAGTATTTT. It specifies CASRHWRGADTQYF.

The rearrangement links TRBV7-3 to TRBJ2-1, with 11 bases identical to TRBD2. This CDR3 region has 18 residues. The V gene end was trimmed by 2 bases and the J gene end by 5 bases; junction bases not matched to a gene: 11. Looked up from germline, CDR1 is SGHTA and CDR2 is FQGTGA. For the CDR3, the DNA is TGTGCCAGCAGCTTAGCCCCCGCCGGACTAGCGGGTCACAATGAGCAGTTCTTC. This translates into CASSLAPAGLAGHNEQFF. Full variable domain (outside the CDR3, taken from reference TRBV7-3 and TRBJ2-1): GAGVSQTPSNKVTEKGKYVELRCDPISGHTALYWYRQSLGQGPEFLIYFQGTGAADDSGLPNDRFFAVRPEGSVSTLKIQRTERGDSAVYLCASSLAPAGLAGHNEQFFGPGTRLTVL.

The chain has TRBV11-2 and TRBJ2-1; 13 bases agree with TRBD2. Germline loops: CDR1 SGHAT, CDR2 FQNNGV. CDR3 length equals 15 residues. The J segment lost 7 bases and the V segment lost 0 bases, leaving 0 bases of the junction unmatched. The CDR3 region is CASSLEGLAGNEQFF. CDR3 coding DNA: TGTGCCAGCAGCTTAGAGGGACTAGCGGGAAATGAGCAGTTCTTC. The whole variable domain, filled in from reference TRBV11-2 and TRBJ2-1, reads EAGVAQSPRYKIIEKRQSVAFWCNPISGHATLYWYQQILGQGPKLLIQFQNNGVVDDSQLPKDRFSAERLKGVDSTLKIQPAKLEDSAVYLCASSLEGLAGNEQFFGPGTRLTVL.

The chain employs TRBV2 and TRBJ2-6, with TRBD1 matching over 7 bases. With 4 bases clipped from V and 0 bases from J, the junction kept 6 bases outside the gene matches. CDR1 and CDR2 (germline): SNHLY, FYNNEI. The CDR3 is made up of 17 amino acids. The CDR3 spells CASSVQTGNSGANVLTF. CDR3 bases: TGTGCCAGCAGTGTCCAGACAGGGAACTCTGGGGCCAACGTCCTGACTTTC.

The genes are TRBV10-3 and TRBJ1-3; TRBD1 matches 7 bases. Germline V gene data show CDR1 as ENHRY and CDR2 as SYGVKD. There are 13 residues in the CDR3. V lost 3 bases, J lost 7 bases, and 3 bases stayed unmatched. The CDR3 DNA sequence: TGTGCCATCAGTGAACAGGGGCCGAACACCATATATTTT. Protein sequence: CAISEQGPNTIYF.

The rearrangement uses TRBV30 and TRBJ1-5; 7 positions match TRBD1. The CDR3 contains 15 residues. Germline V gene data show CDR1 as GTSNPN and CDR2 as SVGIG (reference sequence). J was trimmed by 0 bases and V by 1 base; bases with no gene match: 3. CDR3 loop: CAWSETGNSNQPQHF. Written as DNA, the CDR3 is TGTGCCTGGAGTGAGACAGGGAATAGCAATCAGCCCCAGCATTTT.

The rearrangement links TRBV19 to TRBJ2-5; D not resolved. The germline V gene encodes CDR1 LNHDA and CDR2 SQIVND (reference sequence). The CDR3 runs 16 residues. Trimming left V 5 bases short and J 5 bases short, with 21 bases between. The CDR3 DNA follows: TGTGCCAGTAGTCGAAACTCCCTAGGAGTAAGGGAGACCCAGTACTTC. Protein: CASSRNSLGVRETQYF.

V is TRBV28 and J is TRBJ1-1; 9 bases match TRBD1. Germline values: CDR1 MDHEN, CDR2 SYDVKM. V was pared by 5 bases and J by 0 bases, with 13 bases of the junction left unmatched. This CDR3 comprises 18 residues. CDR3 bases: TGTGCCAGCAGTCCCAATAAATGGACAGGGGAAATGAACACTGAAGCTTTCTTT. This encodes CASSPNKWTGEMNTEAFF.

This clone has only one observation. This chain links TRBV10-3 with TRBJ1-1, with D tentatively TRBD1 (5 bases). From germline, CDR1 is ENHRY and CDR2 SYGVKD. CDR3 length equals 15 residues. V lost 3 bases to trimming and J lost 1 base, with 12 bases between them. CDR3 nucleotide sequence: TGTGCCATCAGTGAAGATACAGGAGAGAACACTGAAGCTTTCTTT. This sequence encodes CAISEDTGENTEAFF.

The J gene is TRBJ2-5, the V gene TRBV5-5, with 7 nucleotides matching TRBD2. The V segment lost 4 bases and the J segment 2 bases; nucleotides outside the gene matches: 20. This CDR3 is built from 19 residues. Per the germline V gene, CDR1 is SGHKS and CDR2 is YYEKEE (reference sequence). The CDR3 DNA follows: TGTGCCAGCAGCCCGAAGTGGCCTAGCGGCTATTCAATACAAGAGACCCAGTACTTC. This encodes CASSPKWPSGYSIQETQYF.

There are a few counts of this clone. The gene calls are TRBV7-8 and TRBJ1-2; D perhaps matches TRBD1 (5 bases). The CDR3 consists of 15 residues. Germline V gene data show CDR1 as SGHVS and CDR2 as FQNEAQ. Between the trimmed V and J ends, which lost 5 bases and 4 bases, there was a span of 17 bases. The CDR3 protein is CASSHGSDRPYGYTF. The CDR3 nucleotides are TGTGCCAGCAGCCACGGGAGTGACAGACCCTATGGCTACACCTTC.

This chain connects TRBV11-1 to TRBJ2-2; D is unclear. The CDR3 totals 14 residues. CDR1 and CDR2 from the germline V gene are SGHAT and FQDESV (reference sequence). V shed 5 bases and J shed 1 base, with 8 bases lying between them. For the CDR3, the DNA is TGTGCCAGCAGCCGAACTAAGAACACCGGGGAGCTGTTTTTT. This sequence encodes CASSRTKNTGELFF.

This chain connects TRBV27 to TRBJ2-7; TRBD2 might be the D (5 bases). The CDR3 has 10 residues. CDR1 is MNHEY and CDR2 is SMNVEV in the germline V gene (reference sequence). Trimming took 8 bases from V and 5 from J, leaving 7 bases between them. CDR3 in DNA: TGTGCCAGCGGGAGCGACGAGCAGTACTTC. It specifies CASGSDEQYF.

Details on this clone: This sample includes further DNA sequences coding for the same CDR3. This chain joins TRBV7-9 and TRBJ1-1; the D gene is possibly TRBD1 (5 bases). V was shortened by 1 base and J by 0 bases, with 6 bases between the two germline ends. Germline loops: CDR1 SEHNR, CDR2 FQNEAQ (reference sequence). CDR3 length equals 14 residues. The CDR3 DNA follows: TGTGCCAGCAGCTTAGGACAGATGAACACTGAAGCTTTCTTT. This translates into CASSLGQMNTEAFF.

The chain combines TRBV30 with TRBJ1-1; possibly TRBD1 for D (5 bases). In germline, CDR1 is GTSNPN, CDR2 SVGIG (reference sequence). The CDR3 loop spans 14 amino acids. Trimming shortened V by 0 bases and J by 9 bases, and 17 bases separated the two germline ends. In DNA form, the CDR3 reads TGTGCCTGGAGTGTAGACAGCGATGTCTTGAAAGCTTTCTTT. Translated: CAWSVDSDVLKAFF. Based on the CDR3 plus reference TRBV30 and TRBJ1-1, the full variable domain is SQTIHQWPATLVQPVGSPLSLECTVEGTSNPNLYWYRQAAGRGLQLLFYSVGIGQISSEVPQNLSASRPQDRQFILSSKKLLLSDSGFYLCAWSVDSDVLKAFFGQGTRLTVV.

V usage is TRBV4-3 and J usage is TRBJ2-3; D is undetermined. The CDR3 length is 14 residues. Germline loops: CDR1 LGHNA, CDR2 YSLEER. The germline V and J ends were trimmed by 0 bases and 5 bases, with 9 bases remaining between them. The CDR3 reads CASSQEGPQDTQYF. The CDR3 DNA is TGCGCCAGCAGCCAAGAGGGCCCCCAAGATACGCAGTATTTT.

This chain connects TRBV28 to TRBJ1-3, with D perhaps TRBD1 (5 bases). Germline V gene sequence: CDR1 MDHEN, CDR2 SYDVKM. V was pared by 4 bases and J by 2 bases, with 9 bases between. The CDR3 spans 14 residues. The CDR3: CASSSQGTGNTIYF. The CDR3 region has the DNA TGTGCCAGCAGTTCGCAGGGCACTGGAAACACCATATATTTT.